The rows below give T cell receptor beta chains drawn from one sample of a study of shared clonotypes between healthy human individuals. TCRdb's copy holds only in-frame clones and misses some; the assay was immunoSEQ multiplex PCR. The sample includes some 500,000 clones, approximately 71% of them seen just once. The sequenced sample was PBMCs. Source of these receptors: a middle-aged woman in good health. Some clones in this sample may be carry-over from other donors' samples. Each CDR3 is given with its conserved first and last residue. A D gene is named only where the DNA matches it firmly. Clone size is given for some rows only: seen once, a few or many times, or a class if the clone is expanded.

len	j_gene	d_gene	v_gene	abundance	CDR3nt	CDR3aa
14	TRBJ1-1	.	TRBV2	.	TGTGCCAGCAGTGAAGACCAGGGTGCGGCTGAAGCTTTCTTT	CASSEDQGAAEAFF
15	TRBJ2-5	.	TRBV4-2	.	TGTGCCAGCAGCCAAGGTACAGGAGGCGTTTCTACCCAGTACTTC	CASSQGTGGVSTQYF
15	TRBJ2-3	TRBD1	TRBV6-1	few	TGTGCCAGCAGTGAGGGGACAGGGAGCGTGGATACGCAGTATTTT	CASSEGTGSVDTQYF
15	TRBJ2-2	.	TRBV29-1	.	TGCAGCGTTGAACCCTTGGATCGAGTTCCCGGGGAGCTGTTTTTT	CSVEPLDRVPGELFF
17	TRBJ2-1	TRBD2	TRBV28	.	TGTGCCAGCAGTTTTCCCCGACTAGCGGGAGTTAACAATGAGCAGTTCTTC	CASSFPRLAGVNNEQFF
15	TRBJ1-3	.	TRBV7-2	.	TGTGCCAGCAGCTTAATCGGAACTTCTGGAAACACCATATATTTT	CASSLIGTSGNTIYF
17	TRBJ2-3	TRBD2	TRBV25-1	.	TGTGCCAGCAGTGATCTCGGACTAGCGGGGCTCACAGATACGCAGTATTTT	CASSDLGLAGLTDTQYF
14	TRBJ2-2	TRBD1	TRBV6-1	.	TGTGCCAGCCAGGGACAGATGAACACCGGGGAGCTGTTTTTT	CASQGQMNTGELFF
14	TRBJ2-7	.	TRBV9	once	TGTGCCAGCAGCGTAGGTAGGGGGTACAACGAGCAGTACTTC	CASSVGRGYNEQYF
13	TRBJ2-7	TRBD1	TRBV2	.	TGTGCCAGCAGGGGGACAGGGACCAACGAGCAGTACTTC	CASRGTGTNEQYF
14	TRBJ2-7	TRBD2	TRBV5-1	.	TGCGCCAGCAGCTGGACTAGCGGCTCCTACGAGCAGTACTTC	CASSWTSGSYEQYF
13	TRBJ2-7	TRBD1	TRBV28	.	TGTGCCAGCAGTTTAGGGACAGGGGGGCAACGGTACTTC	CASSLGTGGQRYF
15	TRBJ1-1	.	TRBV7-8	few	TGTGCCAGCAGCCGATCGATTCGAGGGAACACTGAAGCTTTCTTT	CASSRSIRGNTEAFF
15	TRBJ2-7	.	TRBV4-3	.	TGCGCCAGCAGCCAACACCGGGACGGGGTCTACGAGCAGTACTTC	CASSQHRDGVYEQYF
18	TRBJ2-4	TRBD2	TRBV7-2	.	TGTGCCAGCAGCTTAGACTCTAGCGGGAGTCTTGTCAAAAACATTCAGTACTTC	CASSLDSSGSLVKNIQYF
15	TRBJ1-5	TRBD1	TRBV6-4	.	TGTGCCAGCAAGAGGGGGCATCATAGCAATCAGCCCCAGCATTTT	CASKRGHHSNQPQHF
15	TRBJ2-1	.	TRBV9	.	TGTGCCAGCAAACCGGACGCCAGCTCCTACAATGAGCAGTTCTTC	CASKPDASSYNEQFF
15	TRBJ2-1	TRBD1	TRBV5-1	.	TGCGCCAGCAGCTTGAGGCAGGGGGCAGGGAATGAGCAGTTCTTC	CASSLRQGAGNEQFF
13	TRBJ2-5	.	TRBV5-1	.	TGCGCCAGCAGCTTGAGCCCCCAAGAGACCCAGTACTTC	CASSLSPQETQYF
13	TRBJ2-7	TRBD1	TRBV2	few	TGTGCCAGCAGTGAAGGGGGACAGCAAGTCCAGTACTTC	CASSEGGQQVQYF
15	TRBJ2-7	TRBD2	TRBV7-9	.	TGTGCCAGCAAACGGACTAGCGGGAGGTTTGGCGAGCAGTACTTC	CASKRTSGRFGEQYF
15	TRBJ2-7	TRBD1	TRBV28	.	TGTGCCAGCAGTTTATCCGGGACAGGGGCCTACGAGCAGTACTTC	CASSLSGTGAYEQYF
13	TRBJ1-1	.	TRBV6-5	few	TGTGCCAGCAGTTACTCGTGGGGTACTGAAGCTTTCTTT	CASSYSWGTEAFF
15	TRBJ2-3	.	TRBV27	.	TGTGCCAGCAAGAAGGTGGACTTCACCAAAGATACGCAGTATTTT	CASKKVDFTKDTQYF
17	TRBJ1-4	.	TRBV18	few	TGTGCCAGCTCACCACGGGCCAGGGGAGCAACTAATGAAAAACTGTTTTTT	CASSPRARGATNEKLFF
14	TRBJ1-1	.	TRBV5-1	.	TGCGCCAGCAGCTTGGCGAGCACGAACACTGAAGCTTTCTTT	CASSLASTNTEAFF
15	TRBJ2-6	.	TRBV18	.	TGTGCCAGCTCACCGTCTCTCTCTGGGGCCAACGTCCTGACTTTC	CASSPSLSGANVLTF
15	TRBJ2-7	.	TRBV7-8	.	TGTGCCAGCAGCTTAGGGGGTAGCGGCTCCTACGAGCAGTACTTC	CASSLGGSGSYEQYF
13	TRBJ1-5	.	TRBV11-2	.	TGTGCCAGCAGCTTGGGCCTCAATCAGCCCCAGCATTTT	CASSLGLNQPQHF
15	TRBJ2-3	.	TRBV7-2	.	TGTGCCAGCAGCTCAGACAGGACTAGTCTTGATACGCAGTATTTT	CASSSDRTSLDTQYF
15	TRBJ2-1	.	TRBV28	.	TGTGCCAGCAGTTTGAGGGGGGCCTTGGGAAATGAGCAGTTCTTC	CASSLRGALGNEQFF
16	TRBJ2-3	.	TRBV9	.	TGTGCCAGCAGCGTAGGAGCTAGCTCTAGCACAGATACGCAGTATTTT	CASSVGASSSTDTQYF
14	TRBJ1-6	TRBD1	TRBV30	.	TGTGCCTGGAGTTCGGACAGGGATTATTCACCCCTCCACTTT	CAWSSDRDYSPLHF
15	TRBJ2-7	TRBD1	TRBV5-1	.	TGCGCCAGCAGCACCGGACAGGGGGCGGTTTACGAGCAGTACTTC	CASSTGQGAVYEQYF
14	TRBJ2-7	.	TRBV28	few	TGTGCCAGCAGTCCGGGACGGACTATCTACGAGCAGTACTTC	CASSPGRTIYEQYF
13	TRBJ2-2	.	TRBV11-1	.	TGTGCCAGCAACAGCGTGAACACCGGGGAGCTGTTTTTT	CASNSVNTGELFF
15	TRBJ2-1	TRBD2	TRBV10-1	.	TGCGCCAGCAGTGATTCGCTAGCGGGAGGCAATGAGCAGTTCTTC	CASSDSLAGGNEQFF
13	TRBJ1-1	TRBD1	TRBV28	few	TGTGCCAGCAGTTCAAGGGGGCAGGGTGAAGCTTTCTTT	CASSSRGQGEAFF
17	TRBJ2-3	TRBD2	TRBV5-1	.	TGCGCCAGCAGCTTGGCCAGCGGGGGTAACCTAGTGGATACGCAGTATTTT	CASSLASGGNLVDTQYF
13	TRBJ1-1	.	TRBV5-6	.	TGTGCCAGCAGTTCTGGCTCGATGGCTGAAGCTTTCTTT	CASSSGSMAEAFF
16	TRBJ2-1	TRBD2	TRBV19	.	TGTGCCAGTAGTATAACACTAGCGGGAGTGTGGAATGAGCAGTTCTTC	CASSITLAGVWNEQFF
14	TRBJ2-1	TRBD2	TRBV5-1	once	TGCGCCAGCAGGACGGGAGGATCATACAATGAGCAGTTCTTC	CASRTGGSYNEQFF
15	TRBJ2-7	.	TRBV9	.	TGTGCCAGCAGCGTAGACCCGCAGAACTCCTACGAGCAGTACTTC	CASSVDPQNSYEQYF
14	TRBJ2-2	.	TRBV30	.	TGTGCCTGGAGTGTCTCTAGTGGCACCGGGGAGCTGTTTTTT	CAWSVSSGTGELFF
13	TRBJ2-7	.	TRBV5-1	.	TGCGCCAGCACCGGGGACGACTCCTACGAGCAGTACTTC	CASTGDDSYEQYF
14	TRBJ2-5	.	TRBV5-1	.	TGCGCCAGCAGCCTCACAGGGCCCCAAGAGACCCAGTACTTC	CASSLTGPQETQYF
13	TRBJ2-7	.	TRBV28	.	TGTGCCAGCAGTCCCCCGAGAAATTACGAGCAGTACTTC	CASSPPRNYEQYF
11	TRBJ1-2	.	TRBV28	.	TGTGCCAGCAGTCGAAACTATGGCTACACCTTC	CASSRNYGYTF